This T cell receptor (beta chain) was found in a study of blood T cell repertoires in COVID-19. Looking at the study overall: Acute-phase and convalescent COVID-19 samples originated in the United States, Italy and Spain. Sample material is recorded as cDNA or gDNA derived from T cells, B-cell-depleted T cells, or PBMCs.

Here immunoSEQ multiplex PCR was the method, and the copy in TCRdb shows in-frame clones only, minus some. The profile shows around 150,000 clones, 84% of them singletons. V was trimmed by 3 bases and J by 4 bases, leaving 12 bases between them. The CDR3 length is 14 residues. CDR1 is SGHTA, CDR2 FQGNSA, per germline. Sequencing was carried out using peripheral blood. The TCR comes from a woman older than 75 in a cohort sampled during active or convalescent COVID-19. The chain uses TRBV7-2 and TRBJ1-1, with D possibly TRBD1 on 6 matching bases. CDR3 sequence reads: CASSFWGLSTEAFF. CDR3 nucleotides: TGTGCCAGCAGCTTCTGGGGGCTTAGCACTGAAGCTTTCTTT.